This T cell receptor beta chain came from a study of cytomegalovirus exposure and HLA in healthy donors. The CDR3 spans 14 residues. The V gene lost 1 base and the J gene lost 7 bases, with 11 bases spanning the gap. Germline CDR1 and CDR2: MDHEN and SYDVKM. A multiplex PCR was run with 60 Vbeta primers and 13 Jbeta primers. Assay: immunoSEQ multiplex PCR; the TCRdb copy retains only in-frame clones and omits some. The sample lists 150,000 to 200,000 clones, 85% occurring once. V gene TRBV28 combines with J gene TRBJ2-1; no clear D. The sequence was collected from a woman aged 45-65 years in good health and CMV-seronegative. Sequenced input: PBMCs. The CDR3 region is CASSLSRGRNEQFF. CDR3 DNA sequence: TGTGCCAGCAGTTTATCGCGCGGCCGAAATGAGCAGTTCTTC.